This T cell receptor (beta chain) was recorded in a study of T cells in Graves' hyperthyroidism and ophthalmopathy. This clonotype occurred many times. Its antigen remains unidentified. Per germline, CDR1 MNHNS and CDR2 SASEGT. V dropped 10 bases and J dropped 0 bases, with 4 bases sitting between them. The CDR3 consists of 11 residues. Whole-study results and caveats: Stable hyperthyroidism was told apart from ophthalmopathy by a model built on 13 V-J features.

Regions amplified from RNA transcripts were the TCR beta CDR3 regions. During a first-round RT-PCR of the TCR CDR3, the HTBI primer set was used. TCRdb re-derived calls from the multiplex PCR reads in MiXCR, one entry per CDR3 protein. The data show a few hundred thousand distinct CDR3 sequences, under 25% seen once. This clonotype was obtained from a man between 18 and 29 years old with Graves' hyperthyroidism. Sequencing input: blood. The gene calls are TRBV6-1 and TRBJ1-3; the D is unclear. DNA for the CDR3: TGTGCCACGATCTCTGGAAACACCATATATTTT. Its translation is CATISGNTIYF.